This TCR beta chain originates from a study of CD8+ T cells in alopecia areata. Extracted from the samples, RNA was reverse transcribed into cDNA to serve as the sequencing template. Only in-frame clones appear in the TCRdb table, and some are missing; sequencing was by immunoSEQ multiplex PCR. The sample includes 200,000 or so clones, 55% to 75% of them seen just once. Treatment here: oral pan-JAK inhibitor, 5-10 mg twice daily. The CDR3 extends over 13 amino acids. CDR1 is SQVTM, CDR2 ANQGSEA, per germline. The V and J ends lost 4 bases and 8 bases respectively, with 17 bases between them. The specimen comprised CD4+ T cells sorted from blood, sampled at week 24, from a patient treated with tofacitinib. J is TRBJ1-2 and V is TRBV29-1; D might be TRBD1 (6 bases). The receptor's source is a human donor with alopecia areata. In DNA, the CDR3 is TGCAGCGTTGTGGGGGGACCGGACAGAGGCTACACCTTC. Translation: CSVVGGPDRGYTF.